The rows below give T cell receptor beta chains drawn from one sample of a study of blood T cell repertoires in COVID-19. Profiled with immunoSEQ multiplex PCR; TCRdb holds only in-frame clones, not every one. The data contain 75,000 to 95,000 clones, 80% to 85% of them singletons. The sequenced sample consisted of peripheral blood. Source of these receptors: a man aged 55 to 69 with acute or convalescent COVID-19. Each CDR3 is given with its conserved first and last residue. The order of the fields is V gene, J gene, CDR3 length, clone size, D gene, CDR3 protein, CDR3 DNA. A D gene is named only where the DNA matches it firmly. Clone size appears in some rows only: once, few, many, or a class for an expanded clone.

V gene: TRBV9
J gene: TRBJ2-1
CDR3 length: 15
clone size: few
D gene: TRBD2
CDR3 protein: CASSVASGGWNEQFF
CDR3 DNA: TGTGCCAGCAGCGTAGCTAGCGGGGGTTGGAATGAGCAGTTCTTC

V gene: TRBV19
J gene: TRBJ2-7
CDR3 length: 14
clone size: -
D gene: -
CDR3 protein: CASSIAAGTYEQYF
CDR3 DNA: TGTGCCAGTAGTATAGCTGCCGGGACCTACGAGCAGTACTTC

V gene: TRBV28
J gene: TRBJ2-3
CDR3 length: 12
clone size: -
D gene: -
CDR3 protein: CASSLVQDTQYF
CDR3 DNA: TGTGCCAGCAGTTTAGTACAAGATACGCAGTATTTT

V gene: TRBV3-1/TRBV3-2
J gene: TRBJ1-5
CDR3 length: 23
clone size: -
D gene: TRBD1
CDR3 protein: CASSQHPVSRDRDARQSNQPQHF
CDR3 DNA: TGTGCCAGCAGCCAACACCCGGTATCAAGGGACAGGGACGCTCGCCAAAGCAATCAGCCCCAGCATTTT

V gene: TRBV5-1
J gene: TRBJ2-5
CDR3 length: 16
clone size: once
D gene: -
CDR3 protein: CASSLGQGRTQETQYF
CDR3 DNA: TGCGCCAGCAGCTTGGGGCAGGGTAGGACCCAAGAGACCCAGTACTTC

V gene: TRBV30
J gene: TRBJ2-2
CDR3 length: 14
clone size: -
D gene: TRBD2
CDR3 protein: CAWSGLVRTGELFF
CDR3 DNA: TGTGCCTGGAGCGGACTAGTGCGTACCGGGGAGCTGTTTTTT

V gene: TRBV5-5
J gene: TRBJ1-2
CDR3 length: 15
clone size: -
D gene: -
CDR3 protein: CASRYRDMTSYGYTF
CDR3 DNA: TGTGCCAGCAGATACCGGGACATGACATCCTATGGCTACACCTTC

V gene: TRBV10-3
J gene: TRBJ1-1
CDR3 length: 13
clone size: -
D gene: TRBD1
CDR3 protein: CAIIEQGATEAFF
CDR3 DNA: TGTGCCATCATTGAACAGGGGGCGACTGAAGCTTTCTTT

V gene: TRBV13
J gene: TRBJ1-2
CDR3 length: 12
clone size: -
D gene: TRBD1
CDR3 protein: CASSLGQGAVTF
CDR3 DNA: TGTGCCAGCAGCCTTGGACAGGGGGCTGTCACCTTC

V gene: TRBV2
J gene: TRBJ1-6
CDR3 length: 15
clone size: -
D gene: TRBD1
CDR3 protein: CASSLGTGLNSPLHF
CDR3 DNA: TGTGCCAGCAGTCTCGGGACAGGGCTTAATTCACCCCTCCACTTT

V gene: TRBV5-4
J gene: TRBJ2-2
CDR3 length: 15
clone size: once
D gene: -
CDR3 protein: CASSLEGVRTGELFF
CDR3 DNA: TGTGCCAGCAGCTTGGAGGGAGTCCGCACCGGGGAGCTGTTTTTT

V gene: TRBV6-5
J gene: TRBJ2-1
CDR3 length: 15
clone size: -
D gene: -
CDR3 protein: CASKTTQSSYNEQFF
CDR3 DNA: TGTGCCAGCAAGACAACTCAGAGCTCCTACAATGAGCAGTTCTTC

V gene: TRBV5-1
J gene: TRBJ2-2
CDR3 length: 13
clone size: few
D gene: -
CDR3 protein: CASSLTGSGELFF
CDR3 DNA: TGCGCCAGCAGCCTAACAGGGAGCGGGGAGCTGTTTTTT

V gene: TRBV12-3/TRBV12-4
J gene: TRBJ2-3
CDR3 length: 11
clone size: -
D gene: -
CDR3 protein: CASTRADTQYF
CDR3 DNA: TGTGCCAGCACCCGCGCAGATACGCAGTATTTT

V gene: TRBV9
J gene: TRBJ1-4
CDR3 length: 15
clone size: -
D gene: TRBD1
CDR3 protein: CASSVGGQGGEKLFF
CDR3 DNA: TGTGCCAGCAGCGTAGGGGGACAGGGAGGTGAAAAACTGTTTTTT